This passage covers 5 T cell receptor beta chains from one sample sequenced in a study of blood T cell repertoires in COVID-19. Sequencing was performed with immunoSEQ multiplex PCR; in TCRdb, only in-frame clones are kept and a portion is missing. The sample holds 190,000 or so clones, 70% to 90% seen once. Sequenced sample: peripheral blood. The receptors stem from a man aged 40-49 years with active or convalescent COVID-19.

The J gene is TRBJ2-7, the V gene TRBV9; D is possibly TRBD1 (6 bases). Germline lookup yields CDR1 SGDLS and CDR2 YYNGEE. This CDR3 spans 13 amino acids. The V and J ends lost 5 bases and 6 bases respectively, with 15 bases between them. The CDR3 DNA follows: TGTGCCAGCAGGGACAGCTCCAGCGGCGAGCAGTACTTC. It specifies CASRDSSSGEQYF.

Here the CDR3 reads CASSPPGSYEQYF. The CDR3 nucleotides are TGTGCCAGTAGCCCACCGGGGTCCTACGAGCAGTACTTC. The rearrangement links TRBV19 to TRBJ2-7; D is possibly TRBD2 (5 bases). The CDR3 extends over 13 amino acids. V was trimmed by 6 bases and J by 1 base, leaving 10 bases between them. Per germline, CDR1 LNHDA and CDR2 SQIVND (reference sequence).

This chain links TRBV9 with TRBJ2-1; 9 nucleotides match TRBD1. The CDR3 spans 18 residues. J was trimmed by 1 base and V by 4 bases; bases with no gene match: 12. Germline CDR1 reads SGDLS; CDR2 reads YYNGEE. CDR3 protein: CASSPQGQGSWSYNEQFF. CDR3 in DNA: TGTGCCAGCAGCCCTCAGGGACAGGGTTCGTGGTCCTACAATGAGCAGTTCTTC. The whole variable domain, filled in from reference TRBV9 and TRBJ2-1, reads DSGVTQTPKHLITATGQRVTLRCSPRSGDLSVYWYQQSLDQGLQFLIQYYNGEERAKGNILERFSAQQFPDLHSELNLSSLELGDSALYFCASSPQGQGSWSYNEQFFGPGTRLTVL.

The chain carries TRBV6-1 and TRBJ1-5; tentatively, D is TRBD1 (5 bases). The germline V and J ends were trimmed by 0 bases and 2 bases, with 11 bases remaining between them. CDR3 length: 16 amino acids. Per germline, CDR1 MNHNS and CDR2 SASEGT. The chain's CDR3 is CASSEAQGGGNQPQHF. The DNA for the CDR3 is TGTGCCAGCAGTGAAGCGCAGGGCGGGGGCAATCAGCCCCAGCATTTT.

The chain recombines TRBV7-6 with TRBJ2-1, with a tentative D call TRBD2 (6 bases). Germline V gene lookup returns CDR1 SGHVS and CDR2 FNYEAQ. With 1 base removed from V and 8 bases from J, the gap between germline ends came to 18 bases. There are 16 residues in the CDR3. The CDR3 loop reads CASSLDRAGRLDEQFF. CDR3 coding DNA: TGTGCCAGCAGCTTAGATAGGGCAGGGAGGTTAGATGAGCAGTTCTTC.